This T cell receptor beta chain came from a study of identical twins. TCRdb reprocessed the 5' RACE reads with MiXCR, giving one entry per CDR3 protein. The sample has around 960,000 distinct CDR3 sequences, 9% to 15% seen once. This sample also appeared in a second study, on yellow fever vaccine responses in identical twins.

This TCR derives from a woman under 30 in good health. Material for sequencing was PBMCs.

As DNA, the CDR3 is TGTGCCAGCAGCTACATCGGGGAGCTGTTTTTT. As protein: CASSYIGELFF. The rearrangement links TRBV11-2 to TRBJ2-2; no clear D. The V gene's germline CDR1 is SGHAT and CDR2 FQNNGV. Between the trimmed V and J ends, which lost 4 bases and 7 bases, there was a span of 4 bases. This CDR3 contains 11 residues.